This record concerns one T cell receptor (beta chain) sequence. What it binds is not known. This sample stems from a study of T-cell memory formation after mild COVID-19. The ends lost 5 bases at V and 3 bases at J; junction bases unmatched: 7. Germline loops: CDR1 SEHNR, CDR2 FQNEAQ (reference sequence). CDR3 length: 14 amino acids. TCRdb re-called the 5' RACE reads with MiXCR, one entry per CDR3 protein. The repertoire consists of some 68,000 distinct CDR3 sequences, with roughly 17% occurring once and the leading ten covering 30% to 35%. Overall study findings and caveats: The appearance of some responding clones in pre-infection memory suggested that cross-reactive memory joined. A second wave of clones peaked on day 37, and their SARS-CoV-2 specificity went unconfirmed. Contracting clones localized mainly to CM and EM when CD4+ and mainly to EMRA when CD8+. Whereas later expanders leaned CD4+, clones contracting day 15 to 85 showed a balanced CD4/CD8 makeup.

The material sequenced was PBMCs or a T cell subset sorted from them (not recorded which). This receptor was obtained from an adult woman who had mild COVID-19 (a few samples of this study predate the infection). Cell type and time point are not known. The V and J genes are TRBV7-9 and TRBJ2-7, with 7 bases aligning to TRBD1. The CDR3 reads CASSQTGKIYEQYF. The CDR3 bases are TGTGCCAGCAGCCAGACAGGGAAGATCTACGAGCAGTACTTC.